This T cell receptor beta chain was found in a study of blood T cell repertoires in COVID-19. Germline CDR1 reads SQVTM; CDR2 reads ANQGSEA. CDR3 length equals 13 residues. The V gene lost 1 base and the J gene lost 0 bases, with 6 bases spanning the gap. The data were produced by immunoSEQ multiplex PCR, yet TCRdb's version contains in-frame clones alone and is incomplete. The sample gives over 200,000 clones, 65% to 85% of which show up once; roughly 1.2% is in the top ten. This TCR was sampled from a young woman with COVID-19, enrolled during active disease. The sequenced material came from peripheral blood. The chain recombines TRBV29-1 with TRBJ1-1; D remains ambiguous. The CDR3 nucleotides read TGCAGCGTTGAAGTCGGTATGAACACTGAAGCTTTCTTT. Amino acids: CSVEVGMNTEAFF. Looking up the rest from reference TRBV29-1 and TRBJ1-1 gives the full variable domain: SAVISQKPSRDICQRGTSLTIQCQVDSQVTMMFWYRQQPGQSLTLIATANQGSEATYESGFVIDKFPISRPNLTFSTLTVSNMSPEDSSIYLCSVEVGMNTEAFFGQGTRLTVV.